This entry concerns a single TCR beta chain. The sample belongs to a study of blood T cell repertoires in COVID-19. Study-wide context: Collection of acute and convalescent COVID-19 samples took place in the United States, Italy and Spain. Sample material is recorded as cDNA or gDNA derived from T cells, B-cell-depleted T cells, or PBMCs.

In the original processing: The authors estimated nucleated cell counts from reference gene primer amplification. Sequencing was performed with immunoSEQ multiplex PCR; in TCRdb, only in-frame clones are kept and a portion is missing. The DNA was the basis for D and trimming; V, J and clone size are from that table. This sample has approximately 130,000 clones, with 83% found just once. Germline loops: CDR1 SGHTS, CDR2 YDEGEE. V lost 5 bases and J lost 4, with 13 bases in between. The CDR3 loop spans 13 amino acids. V is TRBV5-8 and J is TRBJ2-7; D may be TRBD1 (5 bases). This TCR was recovered from an older man with active or convalescent COVID-19. Sequenced: peripheral blood. The CDR3 protein is CASRGVYRYEQYF. The CDR3 DNA sequence: TGTGCCAGCAGAGGGGTTTACCGGTACGAGCAGTACTTC.